This record covers a single T cell receptor (beta chain). Living in 24 US areas, the participants were between roughly 18 and 90 years of age. The CDR3 is 13 residues long. Germline assignment: CDR1 LGHNT and CDR2 FRNRAP. Trimming took off 6 bases at V and 1 base at J, with 7 bases between the two ends. In the original processing: The authors estimated nucleated cell counts from reference gene primer amplification. The repertoire was sequenced with immunoSEQ multiplex PCR; TCRdb's copy has only in-frame clones and lacks some. Clone size and V and J calls were adopted from that table, with D and trimming inferred from the DNA. Here the sample spans around 300,000 clones, under 90% being singletons. This record comes from a study of blood T cell repertoires in COVID-19. On the study more broadly: Some COVID-19 samples were acute and others convalescent; all came from the United States, Italy and Spain. T cells, B-cell-depleted T cells, or PBMCs supplied cDNA or gDNA.

The clonotype was recovered from a woman aged 40 to 50 who had recovered from COVID-19. The V gene is TRBV12-5, the J gene TRBJ1-5; D gene unclear. The specimen was PBMCs or T cells enriched from blood (not recorded which). The CDR3 here is CASGQQSNQPQHF. As DNA, the CDR3 is TGTGCTAGTGGCCAACAAAGCAATCAGCCCCAGCATTTT.